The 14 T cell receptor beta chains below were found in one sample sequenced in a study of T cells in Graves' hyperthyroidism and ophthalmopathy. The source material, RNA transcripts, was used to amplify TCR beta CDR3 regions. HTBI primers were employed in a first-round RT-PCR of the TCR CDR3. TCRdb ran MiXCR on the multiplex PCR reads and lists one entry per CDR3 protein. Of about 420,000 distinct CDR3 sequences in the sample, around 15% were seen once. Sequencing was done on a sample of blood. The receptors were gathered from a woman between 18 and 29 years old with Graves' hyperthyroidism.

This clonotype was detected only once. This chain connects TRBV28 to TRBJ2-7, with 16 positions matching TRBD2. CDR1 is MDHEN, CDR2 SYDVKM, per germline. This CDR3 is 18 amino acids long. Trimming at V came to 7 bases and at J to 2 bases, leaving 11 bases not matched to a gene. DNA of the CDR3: TGTGCCAGCAAATACCCAACCGGGACTAGCGGGAGGGCCTACGAGCAGTACTTC. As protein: CASKYPTGTSGRAYEQYF.

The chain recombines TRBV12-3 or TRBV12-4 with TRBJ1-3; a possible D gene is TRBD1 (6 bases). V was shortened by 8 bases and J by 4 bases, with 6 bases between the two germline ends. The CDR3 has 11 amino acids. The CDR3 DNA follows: TGTGCCAGCGGACAGGGAAACACCATATATTTT. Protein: CASGQGNTIYF.

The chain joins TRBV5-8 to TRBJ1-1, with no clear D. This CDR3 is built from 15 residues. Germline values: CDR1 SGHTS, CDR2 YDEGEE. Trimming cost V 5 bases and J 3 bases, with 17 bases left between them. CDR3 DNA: TGTGCCAGCAGTCCAACCAACCGCTATCACACTGAAGCTTTCTTT. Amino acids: CASSPTNRYHTEAFF.

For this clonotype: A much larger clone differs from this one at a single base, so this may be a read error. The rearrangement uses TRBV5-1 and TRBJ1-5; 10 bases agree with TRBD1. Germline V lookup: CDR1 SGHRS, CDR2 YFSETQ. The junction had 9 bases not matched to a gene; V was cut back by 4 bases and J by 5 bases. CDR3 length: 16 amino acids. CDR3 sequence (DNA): TGCGCCAGCAGCCCAGGGACAGGGGAATACGATCAGCCCCAGCATTTT. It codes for CASSPGTGEYDQPQHF.

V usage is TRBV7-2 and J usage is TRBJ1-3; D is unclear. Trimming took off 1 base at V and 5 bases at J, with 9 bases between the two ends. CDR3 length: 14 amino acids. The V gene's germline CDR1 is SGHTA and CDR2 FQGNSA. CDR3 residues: CASSLGLGRNTIYF. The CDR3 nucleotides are TGTGCCAGCAGCTTAGGACTCGGGAGAAACACCATATATTTT.

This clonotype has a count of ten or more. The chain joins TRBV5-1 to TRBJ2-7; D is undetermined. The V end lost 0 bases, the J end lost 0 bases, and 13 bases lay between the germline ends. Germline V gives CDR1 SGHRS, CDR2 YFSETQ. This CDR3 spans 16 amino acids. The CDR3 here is CASSLAVGRSSYEQYF. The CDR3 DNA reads TGCGCCAGCAGCTTGGCCGTAGGCCGAAGCTCCTACGAGCAGTACTTC.

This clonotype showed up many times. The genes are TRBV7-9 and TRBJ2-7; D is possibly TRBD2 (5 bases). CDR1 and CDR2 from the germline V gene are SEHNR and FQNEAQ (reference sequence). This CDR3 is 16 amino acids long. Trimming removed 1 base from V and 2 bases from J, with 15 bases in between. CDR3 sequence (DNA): TGTGCCAGCAGCTTAGGGATCGGACTGCGAACCTACGAGCAGTACTTC. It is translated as CASSLGIGLRTYEQYF.

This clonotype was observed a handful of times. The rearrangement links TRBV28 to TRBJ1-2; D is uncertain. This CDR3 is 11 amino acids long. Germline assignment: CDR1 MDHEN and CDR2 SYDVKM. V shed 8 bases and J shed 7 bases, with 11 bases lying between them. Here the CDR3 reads CASWKESGYTF. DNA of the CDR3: TGTGCCAGCTGGAAGGAGTCTGGCTACACCTTC.

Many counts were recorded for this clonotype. CDR3 DNA sequence: TGTGCCAGCAGCAAAGGACGGGAGACCCAGTACTTC. It codes for CASSKGRETQYF. The V and J genes are TRBV11-2 and TRBJ2-5; no clear D gene. CDR3 length: 12 residues. With 5 bases removed from V and 5 bases from J, the gap between germline ends came to 9 bases. The germline CDR1 and CDR2 sequences are SGHAT and FQNNGV.

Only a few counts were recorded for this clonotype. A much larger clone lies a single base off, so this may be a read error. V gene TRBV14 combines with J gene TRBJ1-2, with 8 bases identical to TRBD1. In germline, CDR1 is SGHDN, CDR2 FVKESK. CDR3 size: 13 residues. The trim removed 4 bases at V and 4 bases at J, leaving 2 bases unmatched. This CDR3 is CASSPTGVYGYTF. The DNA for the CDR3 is TGTGCCAGCAGCCCGACAGGGGTCTATGGCTACACCTTC. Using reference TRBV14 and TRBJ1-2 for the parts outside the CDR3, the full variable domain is EAGVTQFPSHSVIEKGQTVTLRCDPISGHDNLYWYRRVMGKEIKFLLHFVKESKQDESGMPNNRFLAERTGGTYSTLKVQPAELEDSGVYFCASSPTGVYGYTFGSGTRLTVV.

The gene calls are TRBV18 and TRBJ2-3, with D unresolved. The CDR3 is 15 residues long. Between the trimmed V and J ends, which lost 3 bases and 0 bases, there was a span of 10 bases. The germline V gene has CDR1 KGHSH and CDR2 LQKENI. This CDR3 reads CASSPKTASTDTQYF. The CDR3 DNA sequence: TGTGCCAGCTCACCCAAGACGGCTAGCACAGATACGCAGTATTTT.

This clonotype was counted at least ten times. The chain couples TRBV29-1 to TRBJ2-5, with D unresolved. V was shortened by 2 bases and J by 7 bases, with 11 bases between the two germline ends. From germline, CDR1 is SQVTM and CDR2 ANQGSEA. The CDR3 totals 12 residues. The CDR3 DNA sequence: TGCAGCGTTGAACAGGCCCTAGGGACCCAGTACTTC. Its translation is CSVEQALGTQYF.

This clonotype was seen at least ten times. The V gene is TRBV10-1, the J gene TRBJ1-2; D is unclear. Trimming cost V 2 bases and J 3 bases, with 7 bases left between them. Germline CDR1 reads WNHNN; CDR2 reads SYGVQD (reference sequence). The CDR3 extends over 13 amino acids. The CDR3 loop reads CASSENLDYGYTF. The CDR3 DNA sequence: TGCGCCAGCAGTGAGAATTTGGACTATGGCTACACCTTC.

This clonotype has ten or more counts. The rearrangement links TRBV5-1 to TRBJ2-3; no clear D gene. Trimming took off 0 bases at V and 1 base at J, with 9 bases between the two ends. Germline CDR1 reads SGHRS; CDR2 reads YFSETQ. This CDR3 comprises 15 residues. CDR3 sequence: CASSLGDRRTDTQYF. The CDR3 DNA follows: TGCGCCAGCAGCTTGGGTGATCGACGCACAGATACGCAGTATTTT. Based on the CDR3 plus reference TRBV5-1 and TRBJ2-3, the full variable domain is KAGVTQTPRYLIKTRGQQVTLSCSPISGHRSVSWYQQTPGQGLQFLFEYFSETQRNKGNFPGRFSGRQFSNSRSEMNVSTLELGDSALYLCASSLGDRRTDTQYFGPGTRLTVL.